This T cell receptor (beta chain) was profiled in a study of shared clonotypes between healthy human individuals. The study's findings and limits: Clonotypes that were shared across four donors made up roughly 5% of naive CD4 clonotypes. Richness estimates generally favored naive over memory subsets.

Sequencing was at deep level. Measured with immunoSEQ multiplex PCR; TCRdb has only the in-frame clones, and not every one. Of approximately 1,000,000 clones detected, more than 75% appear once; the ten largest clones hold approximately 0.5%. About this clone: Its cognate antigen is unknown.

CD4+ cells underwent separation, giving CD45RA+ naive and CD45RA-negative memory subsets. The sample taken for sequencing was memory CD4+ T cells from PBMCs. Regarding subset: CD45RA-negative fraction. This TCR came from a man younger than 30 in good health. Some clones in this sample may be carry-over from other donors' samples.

This CDR3 is CASRKLDVAGTEKLFF. CDR3 bases: TGTGCCAGCAGGAAGTTGGATGTGGCAGGGACTGAAAAACTGTTTTTT. This sequence joins TRBV11-2 and TRBJ1-4; a possible D gene is TRBD1 (5 bases). CDR1 and CDR2 (germline): SGHAT, FQNNGV. Trimming left V 6 bases short and J 7 bases short, with 21 bases between. There are 16 residues in the CDR3. The full variable domain, in which reference TRBV11-2 and TRBJ1-4 provide the parts outside the CDR3, is EAGVAQSPRYKIIEKRQSVAFWCNPISGHATLYWYQQILGQGPKLLIQFQNNGVVDDSQLPKDRFSAERLKGVDSTLKIQPAKLEDSAVYLCASRKLDVAGTEKLFFGSGTQLSVL.